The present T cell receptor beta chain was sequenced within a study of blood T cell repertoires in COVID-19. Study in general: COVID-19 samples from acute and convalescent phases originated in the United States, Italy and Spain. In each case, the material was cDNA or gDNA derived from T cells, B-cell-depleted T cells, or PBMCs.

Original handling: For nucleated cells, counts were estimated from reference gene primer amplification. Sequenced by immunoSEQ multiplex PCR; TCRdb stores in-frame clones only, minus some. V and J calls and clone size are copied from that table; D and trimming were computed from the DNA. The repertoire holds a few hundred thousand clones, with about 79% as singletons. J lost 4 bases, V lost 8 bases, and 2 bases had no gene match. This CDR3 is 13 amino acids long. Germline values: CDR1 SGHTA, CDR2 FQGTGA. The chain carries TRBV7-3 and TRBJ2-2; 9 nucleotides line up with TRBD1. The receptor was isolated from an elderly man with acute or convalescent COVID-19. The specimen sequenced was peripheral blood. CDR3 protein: CASGTGPTGELFF. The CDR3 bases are TGTGCCAGCGGGACAGGGCCCACCGGGGAGCTGTTTTTT.